This note documents a single TCR beta chain sequence. The antigen is unknown. Time point of the sample: newly diagnosed GD, antithyroid drugs for less than 3 months. The TCR library was made from RNA extracted from PBMCs. Trimming removed 6 bases from V and 6 bases from J; junction bases left unmatched: 12. CDR1 is SEHNR and CDR2 is FQNEAQ in the germline V gene (reference sequence). The CDR3 totals 16 residues. The sample is drawn from a study of regulatory T cells in long-lasting Graves disease. General observations from the study: Persistent disease exhibited a predilection for TRBV28, TRBJ1-2 and TRBJ2-5. The researchers studied only peripheral blood, not thyroid tissue. New patients shared some 970 public clonotypes, fewer than the roughly 2,600 shared by persistent patients.

Assembly of TCR beta libraries relied on iRepertoire HTBI primers together with Arm-PCR of CDR3 regions. TCRdb itself ran the multiplex PCR reads through MiXCR, one entry per CDR3 protein. The sample includes roughly 510,000 distinct CDR3 sequences, 16% of them seen just once. The same specimen was also included in a second study, on T cells in Graves' hyperthyroidism and ophthalmopathy. From that paper: Through a model of 13 V-J features, ophthalmopathy was separated from stable hyperthyroidism.

Sequences were derived from peripheral blood mononuclear cells (PBMCs), sampled at new diagnosis, from a patient treated with antithyroid drugs. The receptor was isolated from a man aged 18 to 30 with Graves disease. The V call is TRBV7-9, the J call TRBJ2-2; 8 nucleotides agree with TRBD2. The DNA for the CDR3 is TGTGCCAGCAGGACCGACGGGGGGGCGGTAGCCGGGGAGCTGTTTTTT. This gives the protein CASRTDGGAVAGELFF.